This T cell receptor (beta chain) originates from a study of blood T cell repertoires in COVID-19. For the study at large: From the United States, Italy and Spain came samples of acute and convalescent COVID-19.

In the authors' workflow: Amplification of reference gene primers provided the estimated nucleated cell counts. Sequenced by immunoSEQ multiplex PCR; TCRdb stores in-frame clones only, minus some. V, J and clone size derive from that table, while D and trimming were established from the DNA sequence. The sample contains hundreds of thousands of clones, roughly 90% of which appear only once. The CDR3 loop spans 14 amino acids. The germline CDR1 and CDR2 sequences are MGHRA and YSYEKL. V dropped 0 bases and J dropped 11 bases, with 13 bases sitting between them. Sequencing was done on a sample of PBMCs or T cells enriched from blood (not recorded which). The genes are TRBV4-1 and TRBJ1-4; D call uncertain. The receptor was isolated from a man aged 55 to 70 who had recovered from COVID-19. The CDR3 nucleotides are TGCGCCAGCAGCCAAGAAAGGGAGCTTGGGAAACTGTTTTTT. As protein: CASSQERELGKLFF.